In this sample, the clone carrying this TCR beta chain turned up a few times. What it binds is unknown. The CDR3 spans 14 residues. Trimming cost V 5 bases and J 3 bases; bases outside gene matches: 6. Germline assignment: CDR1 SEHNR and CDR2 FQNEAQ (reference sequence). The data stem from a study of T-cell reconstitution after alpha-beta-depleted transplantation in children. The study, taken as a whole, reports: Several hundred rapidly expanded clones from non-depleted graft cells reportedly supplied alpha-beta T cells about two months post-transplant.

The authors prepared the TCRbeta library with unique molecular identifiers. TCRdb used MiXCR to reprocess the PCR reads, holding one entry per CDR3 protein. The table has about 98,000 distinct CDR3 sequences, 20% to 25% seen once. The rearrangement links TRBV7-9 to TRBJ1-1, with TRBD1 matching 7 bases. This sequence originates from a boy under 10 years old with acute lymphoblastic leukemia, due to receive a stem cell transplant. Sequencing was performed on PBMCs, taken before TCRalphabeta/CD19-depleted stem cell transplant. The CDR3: CASSTTGRDTEAFF. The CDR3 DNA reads TGTGCCAGCAGCACGACAGGGCGGGACACTGAAGCTTTCTTT.